This paragraph covers one TCR beta chain sequence. Its specificity is not known. The data are from a study of T cells in tumors after PD-1 blockade. Looking at the study overall: Excluded were patients with checkpoint blockade, immunosuppressants, or radiotherapy or other anti-cancer therapy within 4 weeks. Daily vismodegib 150 mg continued in a subset of anti-PD-1-treated patients. On average, peripheral blood gave roughly 110,000 TCR templates and 35,000 to 40,000 unique clonotypes. Points from the study as a whole: Some novel exhausted tumor clones appeared in pre-treatment blood, suggesting peripheral recruitment.

Per the germline V gene, CDR1 is MNHEY and CDR2 is SMNVEV (reference sequence). V gave up 6 bases and J gave up 7 bases, with 16 bases separating them. The CDR3 consists of 14 residues. The protocol was immunoSEQ multiplex PCR, while the TCRdb copy is restricted to in-frame clones and leaves out a portion. The data contain more than 50,000 clones, about 74% of them singletons. The V gene is TRBV27, the J gene TRBJ1-5; possibly TRBD1 for D (6 bases). This TCR was recovered from a human donor with basal cell carcinoma. This specimen was PBMCs, taken after anti-PD-1 treatment. CDR3 residues: CASSPVTGLQPQHF. The CDR3 DNA reads TGTGCCAGCAGCCCAGTCACAGGGTTACAGCCCCAGCATTTT.